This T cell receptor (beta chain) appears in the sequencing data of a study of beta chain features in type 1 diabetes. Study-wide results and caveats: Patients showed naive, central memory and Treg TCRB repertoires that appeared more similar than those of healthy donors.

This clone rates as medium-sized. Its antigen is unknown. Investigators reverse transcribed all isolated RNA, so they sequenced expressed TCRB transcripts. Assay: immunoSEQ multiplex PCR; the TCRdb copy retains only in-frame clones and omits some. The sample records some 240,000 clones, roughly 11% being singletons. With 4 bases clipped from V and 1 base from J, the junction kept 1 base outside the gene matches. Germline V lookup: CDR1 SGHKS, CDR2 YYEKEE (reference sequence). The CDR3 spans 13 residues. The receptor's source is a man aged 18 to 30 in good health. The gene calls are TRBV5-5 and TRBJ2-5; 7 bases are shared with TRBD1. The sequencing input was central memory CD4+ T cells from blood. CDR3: CASSNRGQETQYF. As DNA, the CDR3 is TGTGCCAGCAGCAACAGGGGCCAAGAGACCCAGTACTTC.